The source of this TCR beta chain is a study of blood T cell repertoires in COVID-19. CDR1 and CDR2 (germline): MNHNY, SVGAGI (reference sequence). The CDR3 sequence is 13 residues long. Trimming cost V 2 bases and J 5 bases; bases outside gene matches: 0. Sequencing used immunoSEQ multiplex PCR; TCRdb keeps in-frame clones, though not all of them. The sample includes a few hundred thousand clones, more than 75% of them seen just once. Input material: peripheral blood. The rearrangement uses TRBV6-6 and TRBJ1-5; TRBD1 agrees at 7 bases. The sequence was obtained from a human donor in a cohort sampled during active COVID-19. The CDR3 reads CASSYGQDQPQHF. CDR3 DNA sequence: TGTGCCAGCAGTTACGGACAGGATCAGCCCCAGCATTTT.